This TCR beta chain was observed in a study of neurological immune-mediated disorders. CD4+ or CD8+ T cells, around 940,000 per library, were used for sorted libraries. Many counts were recorded for this clonotype. The cDNA came from 5'RACE with 10-nucleotide random UMIs. Every sequencing run gave over 180 million TCR-beta sequences, taken from 15-18 subjects. TCRdb re-called the 5' RACE reads through MiXCR, storing one row per CDR3 protein. The sample lists 16,000 or so distinct CDR3 sequences; approximately 9.1% were seen once. The sample consisted of CD8+ T cells from blood. The sequence was obtained from a man aged 50 to 59 in good health.

The DNA of the CDR3 is TGTGCCAGCAGCAAGACTAGCGGGAAGAACAATGAGCAGTTCTTC. This codes for CASSKTSGKNNEQFF. The genes are TRBV21-1 and TRBJ2-1; TRBD2, the D gene given by the table, was not confirmed from the DNA. TRBV21-1 is annotated as a pseudogene. The CDR3 has 15 amino acids.